The 11 T cell receptor beta chains listed next were all sequenced from one sample in a study of blood T cell repertoires in COVID-19 (dated by TCRdb to about 2020). Libraries were constructed by the immunoSEQ multiplex PCR assay. The clones in this table, taken by TCRdb from immuneACCESS, are in-frame only. Not every clone is retained; where verified, under half of the shortfall comes from an unresolved V gene, and the cause of the rest is unknown. The sample profile shows 300,000 to 400,000 clones; 88% of them were found once. The biggest ten clones account for 6% to 8% of the sample. The source material was peripheral blood. The receptors come from a woman aged 70-85 years with COVID-19, enrolled during active disease.

The rearrangement uses TRBV18 and TRBJ2-7; D possibly corresponds to TRBD1 (5 bases). V was trimmed by 3 bases and J by 2 bases, leaving 14 bases between them. There are 15 residues in the CDR3. Per the germline V gene, CDR1 is KGHSH and CDR2 is LQKENI. As DNA, the CDR3 is TGTGCCAGCTCACCTCCGCGGACACCTCCCTACGAGCAGTACTTC. Protein product: CASSPPRTPPYEQYF. Full variable domain (rest looked up from reference TRBV18 and TRBJ2-7): NAGVMQNPRHLVRRRGQEARLRCSPMKGHSHVYWYRQLPEEGLKFMVYLQKENIIDESGMPKERFSAEFPKEGPSILRIQQVVRGDSAAYFCASSPPRTPPYEQYFGPGTRLTVT.

The chain couples TRBV11-3 to TRBJ1-6, with D uncertain. Trimming removed 1 base at V and 8 bases at J, with 6 bases between. The CDR3 totals 13 residues. Germline CDR1 is SGHNT and CDR2 is YENEEA. CDR3 coding DNA: TGTGCCAGCAGCTTAGTTCCAGATTCACCCCTCCACTTT. Protein sequence: CASSLVPDSPLHF. Together with reference TRBV11-3 and TRBJ1-6, the CDR3 gives the full variable domain: EAGVVQSPRYKIIEKKQPVAFWCNPISGHNTLYWYLQNLGQGPELLIRYENEEAVDDSQLPKDRFSAERLKGVDSTLKIQPAELGDSAVYLCASSLVPDSPLHFGNGTRLTVT.

This clone has a single count. The J gene is TRBJ2-2, the V gene TRBV27, with a possible D match to TRBD2 (5 bases). Germline CDR1 and CDR2: MNHEY and SMNVEV (reference sequence). The CDR3 is made up of 14 amino acids. V lost 3 bases and J 6 bases, leaving 11 bases between the germline ends. The CDR3 DNA reads TGTGCCAGCAGTTTGGCGGGTTTCGCCGGGGAGCTGTTTTTT. It codes for CASSLAGFAGELFF.

This chain uses TRBV9 with TRBJ2-7; 7 positions agree with TRBD1. This CDR3 is built from 15 residues. Germline V lookup: CDR1 SGDLS, CDR2 YYNGEE. The V and J ends lost 4 bases and 2 bases, in that order; junction bases with no gene match: 9. CDR3 in DNA: TGTGCCAGCAGCCTAGGACAGGCTGAAACCTACGAGCAGTACTTC. Protein: CASSLGQAETYEQYF.

The chain uses TRBV28 and TRBJ1-2; 8 bases are shared with TRBD1. V shed 1 base and J 5 bases; nucleotides not matched to a gene: 3. This CDR3 is built from 14 residues. CDR1 is MDHEN and CDR2 is SYDVKM in the germline V gene. DNA for the CDR3: TGTGCCAGCAGTTTATCTACAGGGGGATATGGCTACACCTTC. Its translation is CASSLSTGGYGYTF.

This chain joins TRBV2 and TRBJ2-7; 10 bases map to TRBD2. Germline values: CDR1 SNHLY, CDR2 FYNNEI. CDR3 length: 12 amino acids. Trimming at V came to 9 bases and at J to 3 bases, leaving 2 bases not matched to a gene. CDR3 nucleotide sequence: TGTGCCAGTAGGACTAGCGGCTACGAGCAGTACTTC. This sequence encodes CASRTSGYEQYF.

The chain links TRBV6-2 or TRBV6-3 to TRBJ2-1, with D perhaps TRBD1 (7 bases). The germline V and J ends were trimmed by 6 bases and 2 bases, with 14 bases remaining between them. Per germline, CDR1 MNHEY and CDR2 SVGEGT. This CDR3 spans 15 amino acids. The CDR3 DNA is TGTGCCAGCAGCCGTCAGGGGGGTGCCTACAATGAGCAGTTCTTC. Translated, it gives CASSRQGGAYNEQFF.

CDR3 sequence (DNA): TGTGCCAGCAGCGCAGGGGGTGGCAATCAGCCCCAGCATTTT. It is translated as CASSAGGGNQPQHF. The chain is built from TRBV9 and TRBJ1-5; TRBD1 matches 7 bases. Trimming removed 3 bases from V and 2 bases from J; junction bases left unmatched: 2. Looked up from germline, CDR1 is SGDLS and CDR2 is YYNGEE. This CDR3 has 14 residues.

The V call is TRBV30, the J call TRBJ1-2; TRBD1 matches at 8 bases. CDR1 is GTSNPN and CDR2 is SVGIG in the germline V gene (reference sequence). With 3 bases clipped from V and 3 bases from J, the junction kept 6 bases outside the gene matches. The CDR3 runs to 14 residues. DNA of the CDR3: TGTGCCTGGAGCCGGACAGGGAAAGACTATGGCTACACCTTC. Its protein is CAWSRTGKDYGYTF.

The chain uses TRBV4-3 and TRBJ1-2, with D possibly being TRBD1 (5 bases). This CDR3 is built from 17 residues. Germline-derived CDR1 and CDR2 are LGHNA and YSLEER. V dropped 0 bases and J dropped 0 bases, with 14 bases sitting between them. CDR3 in DNA: TGCGCCAGCAGCCAAGATAGGGTCCAGGGCCCTAACTATGGCTACACCTTC. It encodes CASSQDRVQGPNYGYTF.

The genes are TRBV2 and TRBJ2-7; 8 bases align to TRBD2. The trim removed 4 bases at V and 4 bases at J, leaving 15 bases unmatched. The CDR3 has 17 amino acids. The V gene's germline CDR1 is SNHLY and CDR2 FYNNEI. CDR3: CASSASLGGGIQYEQYF. As DNA, the CDR3 is TGTGCCAGCAGTGCCTCCCTTGGCGGGGGGATTCAATACGAGCAGTACTTC. The full variable domain, rest sourced from reference TRBV2 and TRBJ2-7, is EPEVTQTPSHQVTQMGQEVILRCVPISNHLYFYWYRQILGQKVEFLVSFYNNEISEKSEIFDDQFSVERPDGSNFTLKIRSTKLEDSAMYFCASSASLGGGIQYEQYFGPGTRLTVT.